The rows below give T cell receptor beta chains drawn from one sample of a study of human T cells and chemical hapten exposure. Each CDR3 protein is one row after TCRdb ran MiXCR on the reads. The data show 95,000 to 150,000 distinct CDR3 sequences, approximately 9% seen once. The material sequenced was whole blood. These receptor sequences come from a human donor in good health. Some clones in this sample may be carry-over from other donors' samples. Each CDR3 is given with its conserved first and last residue. D genes are given only for firm matches. Expanded clones get a size class; other rows say once, few or many, or leave the size out.

>-|TRBV27|TRBJ1-1|many
TGTGCCAGCAGTTTGGTGGCCCCCAACTCGGGGCTTTTGAACACTGAAGCTTTCTTT
CASSLVAPNSGLLNTEAFF
>TRBD1|TRBV7-2|TRBJ1-4|many
TGTGCCAGCAGCTTAGTGGCAGGGGGTAGTGGAAAACTGTTTTTT
CASSLVAGGSGKLFF
>-|TRBV11-2|TRBJ2-3|few
TGTGCCAGCAGCCGACTAGTCGGAGATACGCAGTATTTT
CASSRLVGDTQYF
>-|TRBV20-1|TRBJ2-3|few
TGCAGTGCTAGAGTGTGGGTGGGGAGAAACACAGATACGCAGTATTTT
CSARVWVGRNTDTQYF
>-|TRBV5-1|TRBJ1-5|many
TGCGCCAGCAGGCTTGGGCCGAGCAATCAGCCCCAGCATTTT
CASRLGPSNQPQHF
>-|TRBV28|TRBJ1-2|many
TGTGCCAGCAGCCCCCAAAGGGGGAGAGGCCATGGCTACACCTTC
CASSPQRGRGHGYTF
>-|TRBV14|TRBJ2-1|many
TGTGCCAGCAGCCCGCAGACGCTGTTCGGTGAGCAGTTCTTC
CASSPQTLFGEQFF
>TRBD1|TRBV27|TRBJ2-3|many
TGTGCCAGCGGAAACAGGGGGCGTTCAGATACGCAGTATTTT
CASGNRGRSDTQYF
>TRBD2|TRBV5-4|TRBJ2-7|-
TGTGCCAGCAGCTCCACCGGCGAGCGGGGCGAGCAGTACTTC
CASSSTGERGEQYF
>-|TRBV12-5|TRBJ2-2|-
TGTGCTAGTGTACTGAAGAACACCGGGGAGCTGTTTTTT
CASVLKNTGELFF
>-|TRBV6-6|TRBJ1-2|many
TGTGCCTGTCGGGATTGGGGTGACTATGGCTACACCTTC
CACRDWGDYGYTF
>TRBD1|TRBV5-1|TRBJ1-1|-
TGCGCCAGCAGCCTGGCCGGGACAGGGTTGATTCGCGAGGGAGCTTTCTTT
CASSLAGTGLIREGAFF
>TRBD1|TRBV6-5|TRBJ1-2|-
TGTGCCAGCAGTTTTACCTCTACAGGGGGCGGAGGCTATGGCTACACCTTC
CASSFTSTGGGGYGYTF
>-|TRBV6-5|TRBJ1-4|-
TGTGCCAGCAGTTACTCCGAGCGAGGGGGGAATGAAAAACTGTTTTTT
CASSYSERGGNEKLFF